A single sample is the source of the 9 T cell receptor beta chains below, sequenced in a study of T cell responses to AZD1222 COVID-19 vaccine. TCRdb's copy holds only in-frame clones and misses some; the assay was immunoSEQ multiplex PCR. The sample has about 100,000 clones, 70% to 90% seen once. Sequences were derived from peripheral blood, sampled on day 0 of AZD1222 vaccination. The receptors originated from an adult in good health.

This clone was recorded only once. This rearrangement joins TRBV15 to TRBJ2-7, with D maybe TRBD2 (5 bases). The CDR3 spans 16 residues. V was pared by 1 base and J by 2 bases, with 15 bases between. Germline CDR1 LNHNV, CDR2 YYDKDF (reference sequence). The DNA of the CDR3 is TGTGCCACCAGCAGAGTGATTGGGCGGGCGCCCTACGAGCAGTACTTC. Protein: CATSRVIGRAPYEQYF.

J is TRBJ1-4 and V is TRBV7-3; D not certain. Trimming left V 5 bases short and J 2 bases short, with 9 bases between. This CDR3 is 14 amino acids long. Per the germline V gene, CDR1 is SGHTA and CDR2 is FQGTGA. CDR3 sequence (DNA): TGTGCCAGCAGCCACAAGACGACTAATGAAAAACTGTTTTTT. Translating gives CASSHKTTNEKLFF.

This chain joins TRBV7-9 and TRBJ2-7; no clear D gene. The germline CDR1 and CDR2 sequences are SEHNR and FQNEAQ (reference sequence). Trimming removed 3 bases from V and 7 bases from J, with 10 bases in between. This CDR3 region has 12 residues. CDR3 sequence (DNA): TGTGCCAGCAGCTTTCTGGTTCAAGAGCAGTACTTC. Translating gives CASSFLVQEQYF. The full variable domain, completed using reference TRBV7-9 and TRBJ2-7, is DTGVSQNPRHKITKRGQNVTFRCDPISEHNRLYWYRQTLGQGPEFLTYFQNEAQLEKSRLLSDRFSAERPKGSFSTLEIQRTEQGDSAMYLCASSFLVQEQYFGPGTRLTVT.

V is TRBV5-4 and J is TRBJ2-3; no clear D gene. The CDR3 is 14 residues long. Germline CDR1 reads SGHNT; CDR2 reads YYREEE (reference sequence). The V gene lost 4 bases and the J gene lost 0 bases, with 9 bases spanning the gap. This chain's CDR3 is CASSLTISTDTQYF. DNA of the CDR3: TGTGCCAGCAGCCTGACAATTAGCACAGATACGCAGTATTTT.

V is TRBV6-2 or TRBV6-3 and J is TRBJ1-1, with TRBD1 matching 9 bases. The CDR3 is 15 amino acids. Trimming cost V 0 bases and J 6 bases; bases outside gene matches: 5. Germline values: CDR1 MNHEY, CDR2 SVGEGT. This chain's CDR3 is CASSYSPDRGAEAFF. The CDR3 nucleotides are TGTGCCAGCAGTTACTCTCCGGACAGGGGAGCTGAAGCTTTCTTT.

This chain joins TRBV7-8 and TRBJ2-2; D is possibly TRBD2 (6 bases). CDR3 length: 15 residues. CDR1 SGHVS and CDR2 FQNEAQ come from the germline V gene. Trimming removed 7 bases at V and 1 base at J, with 13 bases between. The CDR3 DNA follows: TGTGCCAGCATTGTCTTGCGGGGGAACACCGGGGAGCTGTTTTTT. Protein sequence: CASIVLRGNTGELFF.

The V call is TRBV27, the J call TRBJ2-3; D perhaps matches TRBD2 (5 bases). This CDR3 has 11 residues. From germline, CDR1 is MNHEY and CDR2 SMNVEV (reference sequence). V lost 5 bases to trimming and J lost 7 bases, with 7 bases between them. CDR3 sequence: CASSPGYTQYF. In nucleotides, the CDR3 is TGTGCCAGCAGTCCGGGATATACGCAGTATTTT.

This clone was seen a single time. CDR3 nucleotide sequence: TGTGCCAGCAGTTATGACAGGGGGTGGCTGATAAATACTGAAGCTTTCTTT. Its protein is CASSYDRGWLINTEAFF. The rearrangement links TRBV7-8 to TRBJ1-1; 9 bases align to TRBD1. V was pared by 6 bases and J by 5 bases, with 16 bases of the junction left unmatched. Germline loops: CDR1 SGHVS, CDR2 FQNEAQ. The CDR3 contains 17 residues.

V usage is TRBV14 and J usage is TRBJ2-1, with a possible D match to TRBD2 (5 bases). The CDR3 runs to 15 residues. The V gene lost 4 bases and the J gene lost 2 bases, with 12 bases spanning the gap. Germline CDR1 reads SGHDN; CDR2 reads FVKESK. DNA of the CDR3: TGTGCCAGCAGCCCCCCCGGGGTGCCCTACAATGAGCAGTTCTTC. Translating gives CASSPPGVPYNEQFF.